This is a list of T cell receptor beta chains from one sample in a study of long-term antiretroviral therapy in people with HIV. This table comes from immunoSEQ multiplex PCR, and its TCRdb copy is limited to in-frame clones, with some not included. The table lists 35,000 to 55,000 clones, roughly 96% of them singletons, with around 3% in the top ten. The material was unsorted PBMCs, obtained 3.7 years after starting antiretroviral therapy. The receptors originated from a woman aged 45-65 years with HIV. The CDR3 runs from the conserved cysteine through the conserved F or W. D genes are given only for firm matches. Clone size is not always given. Where it is, it says once, few, many or a class for expanded clones.

v_call	clone_size	d_call	j_call	cdr3_nt	cdr3_aa
TRBV2	NA	TRBD1	TRBJ1-4	TGTGCCAGCATTGCGGGGACAGGAAATGAAAAACTGTTTTTT	CASIAGTGNEKLFF
TRBV7-9	NA	TRBD1	TRBJ1-3	TGTGCCAGCAGCCCTTGGACAGGGAGCTCTGGAAACACCATATATTTT	CASSPWTGSSGNTIYF
TRBV6-5	NA	TRBD2	TRBJ2-3	TGTGCCAGCGCCGGGACTAGCAACACAGATACGCAGTATTTT	CASAGTSNTDTQYF
TRBV4-2	NA	TRBD1	TRBJ2-5	TGTGCCAGCAGCCAAGTAACAGGGGGCGCTGAGACCCAGTACTTC	CASSQVTGGAETQYF
TRBV5-1	once	NA	TRBJ1-4	TGCGCCAGCAGCTTGGATAGTAATGAAAAACTGTTTTTT	CASSLDSNEKLFF
TRBV10-3	NA	NA	TRBJ1-4	TGTGCCATCAGTGACCCAGGGATTGCCGCTAATGAAAAACTGTTTTTT	CAISDPGIAANEKLFF
TRBV9	NA	TRBD1	TRBJ1-5	TGTGCCAGCAGCGTACAGGGGGCGAATCAGCCCCAGCATTTT	CASSVQGANQPQHF
TRBV19	NA	NA	TRBJ1-4	TGTGCCAGTAGTATTTTACGGGCTAATGAAAAACTGTTTTTT	CASSILRANEKLFF
TRBV5-1	NA	NA	TRBJ1-4	TGCGCCAGCAGCCCCTGGACAGCAACTAATGAAAAACTGTTTTTT	CASSPWTATNEKLFF
TRBV4-2	NA	TRBD2	TRBJ2-7	TGTGCCAGCAGCCAATCGACTAGCGGGGGGTACGAGCAGTACTTC	CASSQSTSGGYEQYF
TRBV4-3	NA	NA	TRBJ2-1	TGCGCCAGCAGCCAGGGTCCAGGTAGCTCCTACAATGAGCAGTTCTTC	CASSQGPGSSYNEQFF
TRBV7-9	NA	NA	TRBJ1-1	TGTGCCAGCAGCCCCCAGGTGAACACTGAAGCTTTCTTT	CASSPQVNTEAFF
TRBV9	NA	TRBD1	TRBJ2-7	TGTGCCAGCGCGACCGGGACAGGGTCCCACGAGCAGTACTTC	CASATGTGSHEQYF
TRBV5-6	NA	NA	TRBJ1-1	TGTGCCAGCAGAAAACGCGGGGGGGGAGAAACTGAAGCTTTCTTT	CASRKRGGGETEAFF
TRBV6-5	NA	TRBD1	TRBJ2-7	TGTGCCAGCAGTTACTCCCCAGGGGGTGAGCAGTACTTC	CASSYSPGGEQYF
TRBV7-2	NA	NA	TRBJ1-2	TGTGCCAGCAGCTTAGCAACGGCCTATGGCTACACCTTC	CASSLATAYGYTF
TRBV7-9	NA	NA	TRBJ1-2	TGTGCCAGCAGCTTAGATGTAGGGCAGGGAGCTAACTATGGCTACACCTTC	CASSLDVGQGANYGYTF
TRBV6-6	once	NA	TRBJ1-1	TGTGCCAGCAGCCTTGACTTCGGGACTGAAGCTTTCTTT	CASSLDFGTEAFF
TRBV2	NA	TRBD1	TRBJ1-2	TGTGCCACCTTGGTAGGGCCAGGGGGCAACTATGGCTACACCTTC	CATLVGPGGNYGYTF
TRBV18	once	NA	TRBJ1-6	TGTGCCAGCTCACCAAGCGGGACACCTAATTCACCCCTCCACTTT	CASSPSGTPNSPLHF
TRBV7-2	NA	NA	TRBJ1-6	TGTGCCAGCAGCTTATTGGGGGGGGATAATTCACCCCTCCACTTT	CASSLLGGDNSPLHF
TRBV11-2	NA	NA	TRBJ2-3	TGTGCCAGCAGCCGAAGGGACTCGGGCACAGATACGCAGTATTTT	CASSRRDSGTDTQYF
TRBV5-6	once	NA	TRBJ2-1	TGTGCCAGCAGCTTGGCTCAGCAAATTCCCCATTTCTTC	CASSLAQQIPHFF
TRBV7-6	NA	NA	TRBJ2-1	TGTGCCAGCAGCTTAGAATATGAGCAGTTCTTC	CASSLEYEQFF
TRBV6-5	NA	NA	TRBJ1-6	TGTGCCAGTTCTCGTTCCTATAATTCACCCCTCCACTTT	CASSRSYNSPLHF
TRBV11-2	NA	NA	TRBJ2-7	TGTGCCAGCAGCTTAGGCTCTAAAGGGGCCGACGAGCAGTACTTC	CASSLGSKGADEQYF
TRBV11-2	NA	NA	TRBJ2-5	TGTGCCAGCAGCTTCCCCGGGGCAGGAGAGACCCAGTACTTC	CASSFPGAGETQYF
TRBV5-6	once	NA	TRBJ1-2	TGTGCCAGCAGCCCCGGGAGTATGAACTGGGGTATCTATGGCTACACCTTC	CASSPGSMNWGIYGYTF
TRBV7-3	NA	TRBD2	TRBJ2-1	TGTGCCAGCAGCTTAACGGACCCTAGCGGGACATACAATGAGCAGTTCTTC	CASSLTDPSGTYNEQFF
TRBV19	once	TRBD1	TRBJ1-6	TGTGCCAGCGCGACAGGGTTTGATTCACCCCTCCACTTT	CASATGFDSPLHF
TRBV2	NA	NA	TRBJ2-7	TGTGCCAGCAGTGGTGACAGCCTCTACGAGCAGTACTTC	CASSGDSLYEQYF
TRBV19	NA	TRBD1	TRBJ1-1	TGTGCCAGTAGTATCCCCCGGGGACAGGCTAGACACACTGAAGCTTTCTTT	CASSIPRGQARHTEAFF
TRBV7-9	NA	TRBD2	TRBJ2-7	TGTGCCAGCAGCGTGGGACTAGCGGGGGGGCGGAACTACGAGCAGTACTTC	CASSVGLAGGRNYEQYF
TRBV18	NA	TRBD1	TRBJ2-3	TGTGCCAGCTCACAATTAACAGGGGATCAAGATACGCAGTATTTT	CASSQLTGDQDTQYF
TRBV7-9	NA	TRBD1	TRBJ2-7	TGTGCCAGCAGCCTGGGCCAGGGGGTATTCTCCTACGAGCAGTACTTC	CASSLGQGVFSYEQYF
TRBV19	NA	TRBD1	TRBJ1-2	TGTGCCAGTAGTCCGGACAGGGGAAACGGTCGAGGGAACTATGGCTACACCTTC	CASSPDRGNGRGNYGYTF
TRBV6-1	NA	NA	TRBJ2-7	TGTGCCAGCAGTGAATTTACAGCCCCCTACGAGCAGTACTTC	CASSEFTAPYEQYF
TRBV13	NA	NA	TRBJ1-6	TGTGCCAGCAGCTTAGGGGGAAACAATTCACCCCTCCACTTT	CASSLGGNNSPLHF
TRBV5-5	once	NA	TRBJ2-4	TGTGCCAGCAGCTTGGAGGTTCTAGCCAAAAACATTCAGTACTTC	CASSLEVLAKNIQYF
TRBV7-8	NA	TRBD1	TRBJ1-4	TGTGCCAGCAGCCCGGGACAGGCCCCCGCAACTAATGAAAAACTGTTTTTT	CASSPGQAPATNEKLFF
TRBV9	NA	NA	TRBJ1-1	TGTGCCAGCAGCGTAGGGGGCGGGGGTGTAGGAGCTTTCTTT	CASSVGGGGVGAFF
TRBV7-3	once	NA	TRBJ2-6	TGTGCCAGCAGCTCGGGGTTGGTTGGGGCCAACGTCCTGACTTTC	CASSSGLVGANVLTF
TRBV10-1	NA	TRBD1	TRBJ2-1	TGCGCCAGCAGTGAGCCACGGACAGGGAAAAGGCTATACAATGAGCAGTTCTTC	CASSEPRTGKRLYNEQFF
TRBV6-6	NA	NA	TRBJ2-7	TGTGCCAGCAGTTCAGGGCCCTTCTACGAGCAGTACTTC	CASSSGPFYEQYF
TRBV9	NA	NA	TRBJ2-2	TGTGCCAGCAGCGTACAATCGGCGGGGCCAGGGCACACCGGGGAGCTGTTTTTT	CASSVQSAGPGHTGELFF
TRBV5-1	NA	NA	TRBJ2-2	TGCGCCAGCAGCTTAGAACAGGGTATCACCGGGGAGCTGTTTTTT	CASSLEQGITGELFF
TRBV7-9	NA	TRBD2	TRBJ2-1	TGTGCCAGCAGCTTGACTAGCGGGGACAAGCAGTTCTTC	CASSLTSGDKQFF
TRBV29-1	once	NA	TRBJ1-2	TGCAGCGTTGAGGAGGGAAATAACTATGGCTACACCTTC	CSVEEGNNYGYTF
TRBV6-5	NA	TRBD2	TRBJ2-5	TGTGCCAGCACCGTAGCGGGGGGACGGGAGACCCAGTACTTC	CASTVAGGRETQYF